This T cell receptor beta chain was sequenced in a study of T cell responses to AZD1222 COVID-19 vaccine. The data were produced by immunoSEQ multiplex PCR, yet TCRdb's version contains in-frame clones alone and is incomplete. The sample contains 80,000 or so clones, roughly nine tenths of which appear only once. Per germline, CDR1 SGHRS and CDR2 YFSETQ. Trimming removed 0 bases from V and 1 base from J, with 9 bases in between. This CDR3 is built from 15 residues. The sequence derives from an adult in good health. The source material was peripheral blood, sampled on day 0 of AZD1222 vaccination. This rearrangement joins TRBV5-1 to TRBJ2-3, with no clear D. The CDR3 DNA sequence: TGCGCCAGCAGCTTGGACCTTAGGGGCACAGATACGCAGTATTTT. It codes for CASSLDLRGTDTQYF. Looking up the rest from reference TRBV5-1 and TRBJ2-3 gives the full variable domain: KAGVTQTPRYLIKTRGQQVTLSCSPISGHRSVSWYQQTPGQGLQFLFEYFSETQRNKGNFPGRFSGRQFSNSRSEMNVSTLELGDSALYLCASSLDLRGTDTQYFGPGTRLTVL.